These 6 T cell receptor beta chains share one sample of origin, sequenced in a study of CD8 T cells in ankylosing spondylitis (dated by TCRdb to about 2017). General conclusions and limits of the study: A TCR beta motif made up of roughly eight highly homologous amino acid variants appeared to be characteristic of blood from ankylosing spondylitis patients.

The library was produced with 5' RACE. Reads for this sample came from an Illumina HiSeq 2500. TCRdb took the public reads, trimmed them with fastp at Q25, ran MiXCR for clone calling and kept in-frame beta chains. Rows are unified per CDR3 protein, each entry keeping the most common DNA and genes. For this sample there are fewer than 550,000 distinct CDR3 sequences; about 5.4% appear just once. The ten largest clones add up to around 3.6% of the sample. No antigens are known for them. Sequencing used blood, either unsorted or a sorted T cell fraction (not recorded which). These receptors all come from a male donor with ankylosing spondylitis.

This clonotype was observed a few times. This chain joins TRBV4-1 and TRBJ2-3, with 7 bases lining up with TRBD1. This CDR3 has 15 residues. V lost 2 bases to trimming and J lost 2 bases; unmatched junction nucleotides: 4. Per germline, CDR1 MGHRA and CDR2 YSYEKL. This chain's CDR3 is CASSQPDRATDTQYF. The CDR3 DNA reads TGCGCCAGCAGCCAACCCGACAGGGCCACAGATACGCAGTATTTT.

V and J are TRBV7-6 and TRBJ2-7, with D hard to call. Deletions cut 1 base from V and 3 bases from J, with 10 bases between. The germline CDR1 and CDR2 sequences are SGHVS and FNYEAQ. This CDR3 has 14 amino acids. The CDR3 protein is CASSLEQIDYEQYF. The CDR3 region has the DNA TGTGCCAGCAGCTTAGAACAGATTGACTACGAGCAGTACTTC.

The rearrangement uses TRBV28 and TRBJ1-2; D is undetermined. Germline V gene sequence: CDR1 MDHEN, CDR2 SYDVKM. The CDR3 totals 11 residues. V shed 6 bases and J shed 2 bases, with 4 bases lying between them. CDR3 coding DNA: TGTGCCAGCAGGGTAAACTATGGCTACACCTTC. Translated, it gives CASRVNYGYTF.

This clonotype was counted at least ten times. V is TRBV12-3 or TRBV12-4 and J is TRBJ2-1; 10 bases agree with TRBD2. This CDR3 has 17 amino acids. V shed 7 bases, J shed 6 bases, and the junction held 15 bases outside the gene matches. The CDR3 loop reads CASTYRYSGRNANEQFF. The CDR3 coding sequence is TGTGCCAGCACCTACAGGTATAGCGGGAGGAATGCCAATGAGCAGTTCTTC.

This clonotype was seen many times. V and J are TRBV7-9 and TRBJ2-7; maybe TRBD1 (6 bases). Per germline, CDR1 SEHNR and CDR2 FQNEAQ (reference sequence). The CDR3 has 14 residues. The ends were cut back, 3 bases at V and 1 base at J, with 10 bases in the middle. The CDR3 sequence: CASSFTTGSYEQYF. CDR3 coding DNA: TGTGCCAGCAGCTTTACCACAGGGTCCTACGAGCAGTACTTC.

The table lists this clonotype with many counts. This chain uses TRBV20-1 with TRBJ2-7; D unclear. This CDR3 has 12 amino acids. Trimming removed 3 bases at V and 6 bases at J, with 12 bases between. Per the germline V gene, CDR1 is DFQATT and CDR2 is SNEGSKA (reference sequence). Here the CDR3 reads CSASKVSGEQYF. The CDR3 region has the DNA TGCAGTGCTAGCAAAGTCTCGGGCGAGCAGTACTTC.